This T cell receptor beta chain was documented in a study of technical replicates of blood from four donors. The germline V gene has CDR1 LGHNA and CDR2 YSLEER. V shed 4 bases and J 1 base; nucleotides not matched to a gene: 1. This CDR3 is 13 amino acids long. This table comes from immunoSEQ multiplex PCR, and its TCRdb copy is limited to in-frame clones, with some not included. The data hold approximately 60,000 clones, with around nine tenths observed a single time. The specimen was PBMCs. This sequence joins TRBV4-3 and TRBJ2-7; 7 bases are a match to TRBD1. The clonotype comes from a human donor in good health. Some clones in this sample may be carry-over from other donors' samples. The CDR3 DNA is TGCGCCAGCAGCCCGGACAGGTCCTACGAGCAGTACTTC. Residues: CASSPDRSYEQYF.